Shown below are 8 T cell receptor beta chains from a single sample sequenced in a study of technical replicates of blood from several donors. Assay: immunoSEQ multiplex PCR; the TCRdb copy retains only in-frame clones and omits some. This sample carries under 85,000 clones, 90% to 95% of them seen once, and the ten largest clones take around 0.26%. Sequenced: T cells isolated from PBMCs. These receptors were taken from a human donor in good health.

The chain couples TRBV19 to TRBJ1-5; no clear D. Trimming shortened V by 3 bases and J by 6 bases, and 6 bases separated the two germline ends. Looked up from germline, CDR1 is LNHDA and CDR2 is SQIVND (reference sequence). The CDR3 runs 12 residues. Here the CDR3 reads CASSIYFQPQHF. CDR3 nucleotide sequence: TGTGCCAGTAGTATTTATTTTCAGCCCCAGCATTTT.

V usage is TRBV7-8 and J usage is TRBJ2-1; D not resolved. The V end lost 6 bases, the J end lost 7 bases, and 7 bases lay between the germline ends. CDR3 length: 11 amino acids. Germline V gene sequence: CDR1 SGHVS, CDR2 FQNEAQ. Here the CDR3 reads CASSTANEQFF. CDR3 in DNA: TGTGCCAGCAGTACTGCTAATGAGCAGTTCTTC.

The chain joins TRBV5-4 to TRBJ2-7, with 8 nucleotides matching TRBD1. This CDR3 spans 16 amino acids. CDR1 SGHNT and CDR2 YYREEE come from the germline V gene (reference sequence). J lost 6 bases, V lost 0 bases, and 11 bases had no gene match. CDR3 loop: CASSLGGQGMIGEQYF. As DNA, the CDR3 is TGTGCCAGCAGCTTGGGCGGACAGGGAATGATCGGCGAGCAGTACTTC. Filled out from reference TRBV5-4 and TRBJ2-7, the complete variable domain reads ETGVTQSPTHLIKTRGQQVTLRCSSQSGHNTVSWYQQALGQGPQFIFQYYREEENGRGNFPPRFSGLQFPNYSSELNVNALELDDSALYLCASSLGGQGMIGEQYFGPGTRLTVT.

This chain joins TRBV25-1 and TRBJ2-6; D remains ambiguous. Germline V lookup: CDR1 MGHDK, CDR2 SYGVNS. V was shortened by 3 bases and J by 0 bases, with 15 bases between the two germline ends. The CDR3 length is 18 residues. The chain's CDR3 is CASSEGRNIFSGANVLTF. The CDR3 DNA sequence: TGTGCCAGCAGTGAGGGCAGAAACATTTTCTCTGGGGCCAACGTCCTGACTTTC.

The chain links TRBV10-1 to TRBJ2-7, with TRBD1 identical over 8 bases. The V gene's germline CDR1 is WNHNN and CDR2 SYGVQD (reference sequence). Trimming at V came to 4 bases and at J to 2 bases, leaving 7 bases not matched to a gene. There are 15 residues in the CDR3. CDR3 DNA: TGCGCCAGCAGTGGGCCGACAGGGGAGGCCTACGAGCAGTACTTC. Its translation is CASSGPTGEAYEQYF.

V usage is TRBV5-1 and J usage is TRBJ2-2; 10 bases are a match to TRBD2. Germline CDR1 and CDR2: SGHRS and YFSETQ. V lost 2 bases, J lost 4 bases, and 20 bases stayed unmatched. The CDR3 contains 21 residues. In nucleotides, the CDR3 is TGCGCCAGCAGCTTATTTCCCCGGGACCTAGCGGGAGCAGGAGGCACCGGGGAGCTGTTTTTT. Residues: CASSLFPRDLAGAGGTGELFF.

This rearrangement joins TRBV23-1 to TRBJ2-7; tentatively, D is TRBD1 (5 bases). TRBV23-1 falls under the ORF class, with uncertain function. V shed 0 bases and J shed 5 bases, with 17 bases lying between them. This CDR3 has 16 amino acids. Here the CDR3 reads CASSQSIRVSVDEQYF. CDR3 DNA sequence: TGCGCCAGCAGTCAATCGATCAGGGTTAGTGTGGACGAGCAGTACTTC.

J is TRBJ2-7 and V is TRBV7-9; 7 bases line up with TRBD2. Germline V CDR1 and CDR2: SEHNR, FQNEAQ (reference sequence). The CDR3 is 15 residues long. V lost 5 bases, J lost 5 bases, and 12 bases stayed unmatched. The DNA of the CDR3 is TGTGCCAGCAGCCCCCCCCAGACTAGCAGGAACGAGCAGTACTTC. Translation: CASSPPQTSRNEQYF.